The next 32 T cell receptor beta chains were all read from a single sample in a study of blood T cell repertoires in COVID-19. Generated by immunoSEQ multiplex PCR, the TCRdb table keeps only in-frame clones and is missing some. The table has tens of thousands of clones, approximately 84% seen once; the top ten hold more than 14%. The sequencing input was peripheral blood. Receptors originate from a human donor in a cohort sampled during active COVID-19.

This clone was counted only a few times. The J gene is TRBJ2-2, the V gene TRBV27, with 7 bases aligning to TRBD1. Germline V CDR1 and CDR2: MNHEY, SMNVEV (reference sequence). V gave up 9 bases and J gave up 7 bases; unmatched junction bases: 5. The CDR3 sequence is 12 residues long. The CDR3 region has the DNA TGTGCCAGTAACGACAGGGTCGGGGAGCTGTTTTTT. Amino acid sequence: CASNDRVGELFF.

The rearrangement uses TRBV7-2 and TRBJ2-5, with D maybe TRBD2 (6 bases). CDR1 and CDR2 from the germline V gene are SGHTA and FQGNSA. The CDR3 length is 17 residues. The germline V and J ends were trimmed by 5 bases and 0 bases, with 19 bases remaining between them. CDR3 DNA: TGTGCCAGCAGCCTCTCCCGTAGCGGTCTCAACCAAGAGACCCAGTACTTC. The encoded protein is CASSLSRSGLNQETQYF.

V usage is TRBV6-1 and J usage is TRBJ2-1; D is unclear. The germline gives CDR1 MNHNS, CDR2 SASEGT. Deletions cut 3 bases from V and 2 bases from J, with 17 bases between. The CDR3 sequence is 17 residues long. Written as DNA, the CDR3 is TGTGCCAGCAGTGATGGGCCCGATCCAGATCCCTACAATGAGCAGTTCTTC. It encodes CASSDGPDPDPYNEQFF.

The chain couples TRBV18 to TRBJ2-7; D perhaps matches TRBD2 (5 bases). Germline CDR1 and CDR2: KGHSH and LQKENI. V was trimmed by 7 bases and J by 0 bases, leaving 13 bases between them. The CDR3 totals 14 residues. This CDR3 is CASYRTGSSYEQYF. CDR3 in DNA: TGTGCCAGCTACCGGACTGGGAGCTCCTACGAGCAGTACTTC.

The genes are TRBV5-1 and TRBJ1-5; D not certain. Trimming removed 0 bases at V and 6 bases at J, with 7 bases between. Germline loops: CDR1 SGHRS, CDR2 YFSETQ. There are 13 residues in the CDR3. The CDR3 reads CASSLASGQPQHF. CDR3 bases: TGCGCCAGCAGCTTGGCTTCGGGTCAGCCCCAGCATTTT.

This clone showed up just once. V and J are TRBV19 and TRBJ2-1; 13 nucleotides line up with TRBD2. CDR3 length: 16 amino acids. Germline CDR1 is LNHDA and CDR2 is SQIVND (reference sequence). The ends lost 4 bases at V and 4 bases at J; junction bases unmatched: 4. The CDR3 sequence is CASSTPGLAGYNEQFF. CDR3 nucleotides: TGTGCCAGTAGTACTCCGGGACTAGCGGGGTACAATGAGCAGTTCTTC.

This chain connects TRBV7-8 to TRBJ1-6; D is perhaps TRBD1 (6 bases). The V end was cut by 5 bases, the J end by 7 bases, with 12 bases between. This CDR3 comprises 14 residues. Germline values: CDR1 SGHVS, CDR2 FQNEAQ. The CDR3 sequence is CASSRTAGNSPLHF. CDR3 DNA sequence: TGTGCCAGCAGCCGGACAGCCGGGAATTCACCCCTCCACTTT.

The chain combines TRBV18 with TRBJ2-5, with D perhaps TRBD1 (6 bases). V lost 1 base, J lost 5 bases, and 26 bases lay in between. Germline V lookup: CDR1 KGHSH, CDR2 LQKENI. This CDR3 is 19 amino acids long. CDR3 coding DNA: TGTGCCAGCTCACCACTCGGCCCCCCATATAGGGGGACCCAGGAGACCCAGTACTTC. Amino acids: CASSPLGPPYRGTQETQYF.

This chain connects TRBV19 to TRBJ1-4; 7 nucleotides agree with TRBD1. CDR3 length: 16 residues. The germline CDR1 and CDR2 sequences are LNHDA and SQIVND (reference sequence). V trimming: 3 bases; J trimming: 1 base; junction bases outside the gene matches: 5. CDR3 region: CASSIARQGTNEKLFF. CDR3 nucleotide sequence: TGTGCCAGTAGTATCGCCAGACAGGGAACTAATGAAAAACTGTTTTTT.

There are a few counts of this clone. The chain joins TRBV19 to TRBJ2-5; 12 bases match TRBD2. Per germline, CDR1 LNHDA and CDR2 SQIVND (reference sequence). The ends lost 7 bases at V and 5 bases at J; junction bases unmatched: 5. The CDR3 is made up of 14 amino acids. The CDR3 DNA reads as TGTGCCAGTAACTCGGGACTAGCGGGTGAGACCCAGTACTTC. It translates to CASNSGLAGETQYF.

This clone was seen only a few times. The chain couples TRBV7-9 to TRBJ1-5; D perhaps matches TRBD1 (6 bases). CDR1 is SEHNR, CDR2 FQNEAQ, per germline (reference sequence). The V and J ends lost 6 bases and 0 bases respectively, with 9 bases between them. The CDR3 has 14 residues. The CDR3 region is CASSRQDSNQPQHF. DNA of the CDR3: TGTGCCAGCAGTAGACAGGATAGCAATCAGCCCCAGCATTTT.

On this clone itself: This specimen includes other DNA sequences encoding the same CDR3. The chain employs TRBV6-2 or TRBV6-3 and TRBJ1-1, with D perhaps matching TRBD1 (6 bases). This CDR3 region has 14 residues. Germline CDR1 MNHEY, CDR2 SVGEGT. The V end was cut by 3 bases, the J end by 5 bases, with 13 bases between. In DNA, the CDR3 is TGTGCCAGCAGTTATACGACAGGCGTGACTGAAGCTTTCTTT. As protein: CASSYTTGVTEAFF.

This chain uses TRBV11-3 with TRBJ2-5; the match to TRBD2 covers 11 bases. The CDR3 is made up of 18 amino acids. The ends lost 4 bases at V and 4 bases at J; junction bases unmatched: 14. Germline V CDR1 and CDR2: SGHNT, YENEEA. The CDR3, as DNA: TGTGCCAGCAGCTCCACCGACGGTTTAGCGGGAGGGGGAGAGACCCAGTACTTC. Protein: CASSSTDGLAGGGETQYF.

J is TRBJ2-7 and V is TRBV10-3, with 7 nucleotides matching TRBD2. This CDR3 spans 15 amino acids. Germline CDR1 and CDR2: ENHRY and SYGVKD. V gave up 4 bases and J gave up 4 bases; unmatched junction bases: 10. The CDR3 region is CAISGASGIQYEQYF. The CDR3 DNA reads TGTGCCATCAGTGGAGCTAGCGGAATCCAATACGAGCAGTACTTC.

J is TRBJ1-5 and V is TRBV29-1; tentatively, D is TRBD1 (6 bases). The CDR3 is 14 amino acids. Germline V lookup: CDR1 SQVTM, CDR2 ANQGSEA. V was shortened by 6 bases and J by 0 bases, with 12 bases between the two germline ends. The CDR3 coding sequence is TGCAGCGTGGCTCGGGGGGCTAGCAATCAGCCCCAGCATTTT. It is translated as CSVARGASNQPQHF. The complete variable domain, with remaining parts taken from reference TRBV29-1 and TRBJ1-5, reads SAVISQKPSRDICQRGTSLTIQCQVDSQVTMMFWYRQQPGQSLTLIATANQGSEATYESGFVIDKFPISRPNLTFSTLTVSNMSPEDSSIYLCSVARGASNQPQHFGDGTRLSIL.

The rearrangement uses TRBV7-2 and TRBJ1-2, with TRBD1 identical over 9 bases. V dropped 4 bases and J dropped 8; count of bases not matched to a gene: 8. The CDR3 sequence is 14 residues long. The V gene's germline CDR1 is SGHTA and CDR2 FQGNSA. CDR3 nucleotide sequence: TGTGCCAGCAGCTCCGGGACAGGGACTTGGGGCTACACCTTC. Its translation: CASSSGTGTWGYTF.

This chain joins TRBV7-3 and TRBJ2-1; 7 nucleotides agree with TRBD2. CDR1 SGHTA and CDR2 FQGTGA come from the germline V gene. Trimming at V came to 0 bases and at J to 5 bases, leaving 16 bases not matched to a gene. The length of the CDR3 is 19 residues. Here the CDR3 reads CASSLTLTGSGTTDNEQFF. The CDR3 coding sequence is TGTGCCAGCAGCTTAACGTTAACGGGTTCAGGGACTACCGACAATGAGCAGTTCTTC.

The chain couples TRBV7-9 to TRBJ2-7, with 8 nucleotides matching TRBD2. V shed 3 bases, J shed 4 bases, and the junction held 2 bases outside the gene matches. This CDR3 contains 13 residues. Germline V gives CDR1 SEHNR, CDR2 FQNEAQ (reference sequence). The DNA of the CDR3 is TGTGCCAGCAGCTTCTCGGGAGGGTACGAGCAGTACTTC. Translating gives CASSFSGGYEQYF.

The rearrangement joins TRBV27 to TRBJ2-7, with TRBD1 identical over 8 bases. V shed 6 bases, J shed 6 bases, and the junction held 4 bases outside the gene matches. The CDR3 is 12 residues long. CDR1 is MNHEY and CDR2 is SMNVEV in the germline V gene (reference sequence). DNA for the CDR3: TGTGCCAGCAGCCGCACAGGGGGCGAGCAGTACTTC. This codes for CASSRTGGEQYF.

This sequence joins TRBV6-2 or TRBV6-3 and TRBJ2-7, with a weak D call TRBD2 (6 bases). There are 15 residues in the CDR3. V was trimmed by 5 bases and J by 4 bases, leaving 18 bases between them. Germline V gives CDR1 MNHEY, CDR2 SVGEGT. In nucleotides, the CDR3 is TGTGCCAGCAGTCGGGGCTCTCCCGGGGGTTACGAGCAGTACTTC. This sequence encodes CASSRGSPGGYEQYF.

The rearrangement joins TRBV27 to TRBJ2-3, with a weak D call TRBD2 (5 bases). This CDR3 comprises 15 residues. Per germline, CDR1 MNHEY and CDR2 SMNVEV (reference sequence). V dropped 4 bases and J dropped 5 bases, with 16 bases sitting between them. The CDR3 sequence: CASSSGMGMGDTQYF. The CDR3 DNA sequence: TGTGCCAGCAGTTCCGGGATGGGGATGGGAGATACGCAGTATTTT.

CDR3 sequence reads: CASSKTSGTNTGELFF. The CDR3 DNA reads as TGCGCCAGCAGCAAGACTAGCGGGACGAACACCGGGGAGCTGTTTTTT. The chain links TRBV5-1 to TRBJ2-2; 11 nucleotides match TRBD2. Germline CDR1 SGHRS, CDR2 YFSETQ. The CDR3 covers 16 residues. With V trimmed by 4 bases and J by 0 bases, 2 bases remained unmatched.

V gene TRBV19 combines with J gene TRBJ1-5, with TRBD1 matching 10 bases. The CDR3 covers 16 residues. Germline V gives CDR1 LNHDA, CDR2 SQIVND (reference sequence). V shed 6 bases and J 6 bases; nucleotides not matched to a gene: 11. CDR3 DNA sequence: TGTGCCAGTAGAAAAAAGGACAGGGGGTTTCGTCAGCCCCAGCATTTT. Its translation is CASRKKDRGFRQPQHF.

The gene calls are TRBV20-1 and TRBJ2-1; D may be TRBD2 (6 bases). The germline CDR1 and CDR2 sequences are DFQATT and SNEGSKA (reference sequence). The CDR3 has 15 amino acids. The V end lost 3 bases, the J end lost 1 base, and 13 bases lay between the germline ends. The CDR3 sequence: CSASPGSLSYNEQFF. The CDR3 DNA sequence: TGCAGTGCTAGTCCCGGGAGCCTATCCTACAATGAGCAGTTCTTC.

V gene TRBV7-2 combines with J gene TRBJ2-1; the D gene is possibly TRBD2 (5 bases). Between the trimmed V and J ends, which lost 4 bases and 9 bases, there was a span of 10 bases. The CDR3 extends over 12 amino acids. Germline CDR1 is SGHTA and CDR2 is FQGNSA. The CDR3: CASSSLGVEQFF. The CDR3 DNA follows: TGTGCCAGCAGCTCTTTGGGAGTTGAGCAGTTCTTC.

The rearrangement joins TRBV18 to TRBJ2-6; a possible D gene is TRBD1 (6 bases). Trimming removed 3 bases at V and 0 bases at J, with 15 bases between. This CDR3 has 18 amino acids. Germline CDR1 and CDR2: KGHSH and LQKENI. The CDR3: CASSPIDVGHSGANVLTF. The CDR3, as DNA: TGTGCCAGCTCACCGATTGACGTGGGACACTCTGGGGCCAACGTCCTGACTTTC. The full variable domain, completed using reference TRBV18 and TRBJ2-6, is NAGVMQNPRHLVRRRGQEARLRCSPMKGHSHVYWYRQLPEEGLKFMVYLQKENIIDESGMPKERFSAEFPKEGPSILRIQQVVRGDSAAYFCASSPIDVGHSGANVLTFGAGSRLTVL.

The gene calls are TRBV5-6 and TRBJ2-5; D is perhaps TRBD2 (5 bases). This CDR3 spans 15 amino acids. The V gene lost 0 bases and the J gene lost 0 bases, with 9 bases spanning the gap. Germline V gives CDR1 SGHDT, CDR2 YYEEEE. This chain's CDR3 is CASSLVWRDQETQYF. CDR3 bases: TGTGCCAGCAGCTTGGTGTGGCGGGACCAAGAGACCCAGTACTTC.

The CDR3 loop reads CASSTVRGENYGYTF. Here the CDR3 DNA reads TGTGCCAGTAGCACCGTTAGGGGTGAGAACTATGGCTACACCTTC. This chain links TRBV19 with TRBJ1-2, with D tentatively TRBD1 (5 bases). Between the trimmed V and J ends, which lost 6 bases and 2 bases, there was a span of 16 bases. From germline, CDR1 is LNHDA and CDR2 SQIVND (reference sequence). This CDR3 is 15 amino acids long.

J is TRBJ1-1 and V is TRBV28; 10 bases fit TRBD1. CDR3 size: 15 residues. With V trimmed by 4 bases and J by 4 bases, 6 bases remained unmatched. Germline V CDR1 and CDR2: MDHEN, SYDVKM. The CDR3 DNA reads TGTGCCAGCAGTTATTCGGGACAGGGGCTCACTGAAGCTTTCTTT. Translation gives CASSYSGQGLTEAFF.

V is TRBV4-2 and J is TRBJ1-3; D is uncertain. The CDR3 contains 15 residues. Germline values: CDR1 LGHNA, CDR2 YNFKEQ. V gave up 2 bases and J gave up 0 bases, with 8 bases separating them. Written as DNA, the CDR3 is TGTGCCAGCAGCCAATTTCAGTCCTCTGGAAACACCATATATTTT. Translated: CASSQFQSSGNTIYF.

The CDR3 protein is CASSLSSYGYTF. The CDR3, as DNA: TGTGCCAGCAGTTTAAGTAGCTATGGCTACACCTTC. The chain combines TRBV28 with TRBJ1-2; D ambiguous. V lost 2 bases and J 4 bases, leaving 5 bases between the germline ends. The germline gives CDR1 MDHEN, CDR2 SYDVKM. The CDR3 totals 12 residues.

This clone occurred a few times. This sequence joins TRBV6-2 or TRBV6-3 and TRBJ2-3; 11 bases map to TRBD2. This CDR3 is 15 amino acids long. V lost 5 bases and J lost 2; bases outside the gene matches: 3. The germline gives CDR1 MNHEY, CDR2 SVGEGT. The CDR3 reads CASSQGLAATDTQYF. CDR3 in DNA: TGTGCCAGCAGTCAGGGACTAGCGGCCACAGATACGCAGTATTTT.